The clone carrying this T cell receptor (beta chain) was seen only a few times. Germline assignment: CDR1 KGHSH and CDR2 LQKENI. V was clipped by 3 bases and J by 2 bases, with 11 bases between them. This CDR3 has 16 residues. This sample is drawn from a study of T-cell reconstitution after alpha-beta-depleted transplantation in children. Unique molecular identifiers were incorporated into the prepared TCRbeta library. TCRdb re-called the PCR reads with MiXCR, one entry per CDR3 protein. The sample records over 400,000 distinct CDR3 sequences, approximately 12% being singletons. The sample consisted of PBMCs from the stem cell graft donor, taken from the stem cell graft. The V gene is TRBV18, the J gene TRBJ2-6, with D perhaps matching TRBD2 (6 bases). This TCR was sampled from a human donor who donated a stem cell graft to a child with combined immunodeficiency. Here the CDR3 reads CASSPVPGAGANVLTF. As DNA, the CDR3 is TGTGCCAGCTCACCGGTTCCGGGGGCTGGGGCCAACGTCCTGACTTTC.